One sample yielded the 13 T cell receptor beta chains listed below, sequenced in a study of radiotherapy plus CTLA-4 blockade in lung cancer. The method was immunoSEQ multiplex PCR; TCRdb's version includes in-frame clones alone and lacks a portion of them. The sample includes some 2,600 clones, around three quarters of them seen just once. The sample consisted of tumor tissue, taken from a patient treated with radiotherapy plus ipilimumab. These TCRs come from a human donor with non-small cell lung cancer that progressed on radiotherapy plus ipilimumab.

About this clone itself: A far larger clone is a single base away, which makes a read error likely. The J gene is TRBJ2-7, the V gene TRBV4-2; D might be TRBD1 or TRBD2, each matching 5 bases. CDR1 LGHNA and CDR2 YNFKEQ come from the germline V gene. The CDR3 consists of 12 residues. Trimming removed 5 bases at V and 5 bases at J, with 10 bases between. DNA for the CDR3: TGTGCCAGCAGCGACGGGACCCACGAGCAGTACTTC. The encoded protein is CASSDGTHEQYF.

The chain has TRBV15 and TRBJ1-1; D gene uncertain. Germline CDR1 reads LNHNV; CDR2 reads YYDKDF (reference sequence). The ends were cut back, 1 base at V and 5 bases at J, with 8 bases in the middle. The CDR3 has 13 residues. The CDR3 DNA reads TGTGCCACCAGCAGAGCGGACGGGACTGAAGCTTTCTTT. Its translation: CATSRADGTEAFF. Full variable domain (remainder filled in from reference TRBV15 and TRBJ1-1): DAMVIQNPRYQVTQFGKPVTLSCSQTLNHNVMYWYQQKSSQAPKLLFHYYDKDFNNEADTPDNFQSRRPNTSFCFLDIRSPGLGDTAMYLCATSRADGTEAFFGQGTRLTVV.

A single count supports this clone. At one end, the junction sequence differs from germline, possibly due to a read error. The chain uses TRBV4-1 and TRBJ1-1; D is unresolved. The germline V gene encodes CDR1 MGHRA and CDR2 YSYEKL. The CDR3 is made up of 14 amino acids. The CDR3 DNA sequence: TGCGCCAGCAGCCAAGATGGGAGTTACACTAAAGCTTTCTTT. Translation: CASSQDGSYTKAFF.

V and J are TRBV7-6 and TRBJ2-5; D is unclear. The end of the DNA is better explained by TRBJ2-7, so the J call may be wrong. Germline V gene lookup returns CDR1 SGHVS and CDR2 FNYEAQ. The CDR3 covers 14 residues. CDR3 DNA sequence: TGTGCCAGCAGCCCGGACCAGTTCGTTTCCGAGCAGTACTTC. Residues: CASSPDQFVSEQYF.

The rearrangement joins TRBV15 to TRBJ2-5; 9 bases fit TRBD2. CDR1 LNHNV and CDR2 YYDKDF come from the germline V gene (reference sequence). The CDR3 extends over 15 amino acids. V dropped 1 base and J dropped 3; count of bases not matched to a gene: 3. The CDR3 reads CATSRGGGREETQYF. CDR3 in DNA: TGTGCCACCAGCAGAGGTGGCGGGAGGGAAGAGACCCAGTACTTC.

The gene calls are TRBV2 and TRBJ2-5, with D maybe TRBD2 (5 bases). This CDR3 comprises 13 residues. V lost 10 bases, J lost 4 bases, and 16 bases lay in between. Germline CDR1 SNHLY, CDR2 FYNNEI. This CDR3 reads CATTTGSGETQYF. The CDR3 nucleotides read TGTGCCACCACGACCGGCAGCGGAGAGACCCAGTACTTC.

The CDR3 DNA sequence: TGCGCCAGCAAACTTGGGCGGGACTATGCCTACGAGCAGTACTTC. This sequence encodes CASKLGRDYAYEQYF. The gene calls are TRBV10-2 and TRBJ2-7, with TRBD2 matching 7 bases. Trimming removed 7 bases from V and 2 bases from J; junction bases left unmatched: 11. Germline V gene data show CDR1 as WSHSY and CDR2 as SAAADI. This CDR3 has 15 residues.

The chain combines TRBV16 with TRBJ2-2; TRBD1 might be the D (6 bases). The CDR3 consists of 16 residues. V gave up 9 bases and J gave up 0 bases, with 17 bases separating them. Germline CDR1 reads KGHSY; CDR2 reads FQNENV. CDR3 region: CARSKQGPSNTGELFF. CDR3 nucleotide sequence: TGTGCCAGGAGTAAACAGGGACCTTCGAACACCGGGGAGCTGTTTTTT.

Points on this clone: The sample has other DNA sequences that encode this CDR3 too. CDR3 region: CASSLGVPGQGSYEQYF. The CDR3 nucleotides are TGTGCCAGCAGCTTAGGAGTGCCCGGACAGGGGTCCTACGAGCAGTACTTC. The gene calls are TRBV7-3 and TRBJ2-7; TRBD1 matches 9 bases. V dropped 2 bases and J dropped 1; count of bases not matched to a gene: 9. CDR3 length: 17 residues. Germline-derived CDR1 and CDR2 are SGHTA and FQGTGA.

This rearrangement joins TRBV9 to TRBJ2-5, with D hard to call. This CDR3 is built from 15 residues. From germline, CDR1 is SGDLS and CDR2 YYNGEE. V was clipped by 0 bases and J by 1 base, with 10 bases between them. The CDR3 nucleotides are TGTGCCAGCAGCGTAGACGGATTGTTCCAAGAGACCCAGTACTTC. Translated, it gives CASSVDGLFQETQYF. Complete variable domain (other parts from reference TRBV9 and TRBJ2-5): DSGVTQTPKHLITATGQRVTLRCSPRSGDLSVYWYQQSLDQGLQFLIQYYNGEERAKGNILERFSAQQFPDLHSELNLSSLELGDSALYFCASSVDGLFQETQYFGPGTRLLVL.

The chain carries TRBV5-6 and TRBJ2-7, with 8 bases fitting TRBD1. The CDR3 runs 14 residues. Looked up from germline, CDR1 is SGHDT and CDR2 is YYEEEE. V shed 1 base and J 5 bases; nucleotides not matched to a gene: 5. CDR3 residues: CASSLWAGGDEQYF. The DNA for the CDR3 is TGTGCCAGCAGCTTGTGGGCAGGGGGCGACGAGCAGTACTTC.

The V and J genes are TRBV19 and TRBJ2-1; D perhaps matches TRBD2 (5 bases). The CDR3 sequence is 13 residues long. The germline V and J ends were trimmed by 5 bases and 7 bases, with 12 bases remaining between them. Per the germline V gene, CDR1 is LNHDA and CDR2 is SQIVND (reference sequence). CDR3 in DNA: TGTGCCAGTAGTGCCACTAGAGGGAATGAGCAGTTCTTC. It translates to CASSATRGNEQFF.

The CDR3 region is CASRGGVNYGYTF. As DNA, the CDR3 is TGTGCCAGCAGAGGAGGGGTGAACTATGGCTACACCTTC. The V gene is TRBV6-5, the J gene TRBJ1-2; D is perhaps TRBD1 (5 bases). CDR1 and CDR2 from the germline V gene are MNHEY and SVGAGI. The CDR3 loop spans 13 amino acids. With 6 bases removed from V and 2 bases from J, the gap between germline ends came to 10 bases.